Below, one T cell receptor beta chain is given with its context. As for time point: peripheral blood 6 weeks after treatment start. A spike-in of synthetic TCR analog templates was added to each PCR. Sequenced by immunoSEQ multiplex PCR; TCRdb stores in-frame clones only, minus some. This sample has 40,000 to 55,000 clones, with approximately 84% found just once. The data were taken from a study of PD-L1 blockade in urothelial cancer. Turning to the study itself: Blood analysis was done at 3 weeks (second dose) and 6 weeks after treatment began.

V was clipped by 5 bases and J by 6 bases; unmatched bases: 5. Germline-derived CDR1 and CDR2 are MDHEN and SYDVKM. CDR3 length: 14 amino acids. The material was PBMCs, obtained around atezolizumab (anti-PD-L1) treatment. J is TRBJ2-2 and V is TRBV28; 8 nucleotides match TRBD1. This TCR was sampled from a man aged 60 to 69 with urothelial cancer. CDR3 DNA: TGTGCCAGCAGTAGGACAGGGAAGTCCGGGGAGCTGTTTTTT. Translation gives CASSRTGKSGELFF.